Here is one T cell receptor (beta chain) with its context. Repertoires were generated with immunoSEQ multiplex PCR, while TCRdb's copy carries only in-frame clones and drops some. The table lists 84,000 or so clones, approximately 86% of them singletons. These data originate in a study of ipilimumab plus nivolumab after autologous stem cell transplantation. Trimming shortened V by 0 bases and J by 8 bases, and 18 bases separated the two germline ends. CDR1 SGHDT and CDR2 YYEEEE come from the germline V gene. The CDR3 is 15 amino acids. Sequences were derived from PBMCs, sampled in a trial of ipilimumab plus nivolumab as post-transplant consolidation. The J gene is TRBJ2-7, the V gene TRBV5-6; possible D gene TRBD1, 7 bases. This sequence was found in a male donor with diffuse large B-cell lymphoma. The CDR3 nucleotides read TGTGCCAGCAGCTTGGGACAGGGAGTTGGGGGGCAGCAGTACTTC. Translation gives CASSLGQGVGGQQYF.